One and the same sample provided the 7 T cell receptor beta chains below, sequenced in a study of cytomegalovirus exposure and HLA in healthy donors. Researchers ran the PCR with 60 Vbeta and 13 Jbeta primers. Assay: immunoSEQ multiplex PCR; the TCRdb copy retains only in-frame clones and omits some. Of about 140,000 clones in the sample, roughly 80% were seen once. The sample consisted of PBMCs. These receptors all stem from a female donor in good health and CMV-seronegative.

The chain couples TRBV4-1 to TRBJ1-5; D is ambiguous. In germline, CDR1 is MGHRA, CDR2 YSYEKL. V gave up 10 bases and J gave up 6 bases, with 10 bases separating them. This CDR3 region has 11 residues. The CDR3 protein is CAISCCQPQHF. Written as DNA, the CDR3 is TGCGCCATCTCCTGTTGTCAGCCCCAGCATTTT.

The chain recombines TRBV28 with TRBJ2-7; 12 bases line up with TRBD2. The CDR3 extends over 14 amino acids. Germline values: CDR1 MDHEN, CDR2 SYDVKM. V lost 4 bases and J lost 6; bases outside the gene matches: 4. The CDR3 DNA reads TGTGCCAGCAGTTGGACTAGCGGGAAGGGCGAGCAGTACTTC. This sequence encodes CASSWTSGKGEQYF.

The chain joins TRBV2 to TRBJ2-1, with a possible D match to TRBD2 (5 bases). The CDR3 runs to 14 residues. Trimming took off 6 bases at V and 4 bases at J, with 13 bases between the two ends. Looked up from germline, CDR1 is SNHLY and CDR2 is FYNNEI. The CDR3, as DNA: TGTGCCAGCAGGTCGGGGTCTTCGTACAATGAGCAGTTCTTC. Protein: CASRSGSSYNEQFF.

The chain joins TRBV6-5 to TRBJ1-2; TRBD1 agrees at 8 bases. This CDR3 region has 15 residues. The V gene's germline CDR1 is MNHEY and CDR2 SVGAGI. V was pared by 6 bases and J by 2 bases, with 8 bases of the junction left unmatched. CDR3 loop: CASSPGTGVNYGYTF. CDR3 in DNA: TGTGCCAGCAGCCCCGGGACAGGTGTCAACTATGGCTACACCTTC.

The chain links TRBV14 to TRBJ1-6; TRBD1 is a possible D gene (5 bases). V was clipped by 2 bases and J by 7 bases, with 12 bases between them. This CDR3 is 15 amino acids long. The germline CDR1 and CDR2 sequences are SGHDN and FVKESK. The CDR3 DNA follows: TGTGCCAGCAGCCAACTCGCGGGGCGGAATTCACCCCTCCACTTT. It specifies CASSQLAGRNSPLHF.

This clone appeared a few times. This chain links TRBV27 with TRBJ1-1, with a weak D call TRBD1 (5 bases). V was pared by 2 bases and J by 3 bases, with 10 bases between. The CDR3 extends over 14 amino acids. Looked up from germline, CDR1 is MNHEY and CDR2 is SMNVEV (reference sequence). CDR3 protein: CASSLRGPHTEAFF. CDR3 sequence (DNA): TGTGCCAGCAGTTTAAGGGGCCCGCACACTGAAGCTTTCTTT.

V is TRBV28 and J is TRBJ1-2, with D possibly TRBD1 on 5 matching bases. Germline CDR1 reads MDHEN; CDR2 reads SYDVKM. Between the trimmed V and J ends, which lost 5 bases and 4 bases, there was a span of 11 bases. The CDR3 runs 13 residues. CDR3 amino acids: CASSPTAFYGYTF. CDR3 nucleotide sequence: TGTGCCAGCAGTCCGACAGCTTTCTATGGCTACACCTTC.